What follows are 25 T cell receptor beta chains derived from one specimen sequenced in a study of regulatory T cells in long-lasting Graves disease. Time point described: persistent/refractory GD, antithyroid drugs over 5 years with positive TRAb. The TCR library was prepared using RNA isolated from PBMCs. Investigators prepared the TCR beta libraries by applying iRepertoire HTBI primers and Arm-PCR of CDR3 regions. Each CDR3 protein gets one entry after TCRdb re-called the multiplex PCR reads with MiXCR. Altogether about 290,000 distinct CDR3 sequences are present, approximately 20% being singletons, with the ten largest covering more than 55%. Sample: peripheral blood mononuclear cells (PBMCs), taken when the disease was refractory, from a patient treated with antithyroid drugs. These receptor sequences come from a female donor with Graves disease.

This clonotype was seen many times. V gene TRBV7-2 combines with J gene TRBJ1-2; the match to TRBD1 covers 7 bases. The CDR3 totals 13 residues. The germline CDR1 and CDR2 sequences are SGHTA and FQGNSA. J gave up 2 bases and V 5 bases, and 2 bases lay outside the gene matches. The CDR3 is CASSTDRNYGYTF. The CDR3 region has the DNA TGTGCCAGCAGCACGGACAGGAACTATGGCTACACCTTC.

The V and J genes are TRBV10-3 and TRBJ2-7, with 9 positions matching TRBD1. V lost 8 bases to trimming and J lost 3 bases; unmatched junction nucleotides: 5. This CDR3 comprises 13 residues. The V gene's germline CDR1 is ENHRY and CDR2 SYGVKD. This CDR3 is CAIRQGGSYEQYF. DNA of the CDR3: TGTGCCATCCGACAGGGGGGGAGCTACGAGCAGTACTTC.

This rearrangement joins TRBV9 to TRBJ2-5; 13 bases agree with TRBD2. Germline trimming cut 2 bases from V and 5 bases from J; bases unmatched to any gene: 6. The CDR3 loop spans 16 amino acids. From germline, CDR1 is SGDLS and CDR2 YYNGEE. CDR3 nucleotide sequence: TGTGCCAGCAGCGTCGGGACTAGCGGGATGGGGGAGACCCAGTACTTC. Translated: CASSVGTSGMGETQYF.

This clonotype was detected once. V is TRBV15 and J is TRBJ2-4; tentatively, D is TRBD1 (6 bases). The V and J ends lost 1 base and 0 bases respectively, with 22 bases between them. This CDR3 is 20 amino acids long. Germline V gene lookup returns CDR1 LNHNV and CDR2 YYDKDF (reference sequence). The CDR3 nucleotides read TGTGCCACCAGCAGAGTGCCCCCCCCCCCCCCAGGGGCAGCCAAAAACATTCAGTACTTC. Translating gives CATSRVPPPPPGAAKNIQYF. Filled out from reference TRBV15 and TRBJ2-4, the complete variable domain reads DAMVIQNPRYQVTQFGKPVTLSCSQTLNHNVMYWYQQKSSQAPKLLFHYYDKDFNNEADTPDNFQSRRPNTSFCFLDIRSPGLGDTAMYLCATSRVPPPPPGAAKNIQYFGAGTRLSVL.

This clonotype was seen many times. The gene calls are TRBV28 and TRBJ2-2; 10 nucleotides agree with TRBD1. This CDR3 has 17 residues. V shed 8 bases, J shed 7 bases, and the junction held 16 bases outside the gene matches. From germline, CDR1 is MDHEN and CDR2 SYDVKM. This CDR3 is CASRTQTGQGFIGELFF. The CDR3 DNA sequence: TGTGCCAGCCGTACCCAAACGGGACAGGGGTTTATCGGGGAGCTGTTTTTT.

This clonotype was picked up many times. This chain links TRBV7-9 with TRBJ2-5; no clear D. CDR1 SEHNR and CDR2 FQNEAQ come from the germline V gene (reference sequence). V was cut by 1 base and J by 1 base, with 10 bases left in between. This CDR3 contains 15 residues. CDR3 in DNA: TGTGCCAGCAGCTTAGTATTAGGGTCCCAAGAGACCCAGTACTTC. This translates into CASSLVLGSQETQYF.

This sequence joins TRBV11-2 and TRBJ1-3; D gene ambiguous. The CDR3 has 15 amino acids. CDR1 SGHAT and CDR2 FQNNGV come from the germline V gene. Trimming cost V 0 bases and J 2 bases, with 8 bases left between them. The CDR3 loop is CASSLDVSPGNTIYF. CDR3 nucleotide sequence: TGTGCCAGCAGCTTAGATGTTTCTCCTGGAAACACCATATATTTT. Filled out from reference TRBV11-2 and TRBJ1-3, the complete variable domain reads EAGVAQSPRYKIIEKRQSVAFWCNPISGHATLYWYQQILGQGPKLLIQFQNNGVVDDSQLPKDRFSAERLKGVDSTLKIQPAKLEDSAVYLCASSLDVSPGNTIYFGEGSWLTVV.

This clonotype was found many times. V and J are TRBV2 and TRBJ2-7; D remains unclear. The germline V gene has CDR1 SNHLY and CDR2 FYNNEI. The CDR3 has 18 residues. V was trimmed by 6 bases and J by 2 bases, leaving 26 bases between them. The CDR3: CASRNFTFHSLRAYEQYF. The CDR3 DNA reads as TGTGCCAGCAGGAATTTTACCTTCCACTCCTTGAGAGCCTACGAGCAGTACTTC.

The chain joins TRBV4-1 to TRBJ1-4; 7 bases fit TRBD1. This CDR3 has 15 amino acids. Trimming cost V 4 bases and J 5 bases; bases outside gene matches: 7. CDR1 is MGHRA, CDR2 YSYEKL, per germline. The CDR3: CASSLPTTGNEKLFF. CDR3 sequence (DNA): TGCGCCAGCAGCCTCCCTACGACAGGGAATGAAAAACTGTTTTTT.

This clonotype was seen more than once but under ten times. The CDR3 DNA reads TGTGCCGGAGCGACCGCGGTGGGAGAGACCCAGTACTTC. The encoded protein is CAGATAVGETQYF. This chain joins TRBV19 and TRBJ2-5; D remains unclear. The length of the CDR3 is 13 residues. From germline, CDR1 is LNHDA and CDR2 SQIVND (reference sequence). The V end was cut by 11 bases, the J end by 4 bases, with 17 bases between.

This clonotype was observed at least ten times. This chain connects TRBV6-1 to TRBJ1-2; 7 bases fit TRBD1. V lost 1 base, J lost 4 bases, and 6 bases stayed unmatched. The germline CDR1 and CDR2 sequences are MNHNS and SASEGT. The CDR3 spans 15 residues. The CDR3: CASSEGLNRGYGYTF. The DNA of the CDR3 is TGTGCCAGCAGTGAAGGTTTAAACAGGGGCTATGGCTACACCTTC.

The chain links TRBV6-1 to TRBJ2-5; 12 bases are shared with TRBD1. The V segment lost 7 bases and the J segment 2 bases; nucleotides outside the gene matches: 20. This CDR3 is 20 amino acids long. The V gene's germline CDR1 is MNHNS and CDR2 SASEGT. DNA of the CDR3: TGTGCCAGCACCCAAGGGTCCGGGACAGGGGGCGAGGGGCCACAAGAGACCCAGTACTTC. It encodes CASTQGSGTGGEGPQETQYF.

This clonotype was seen ten or more times. This chain uses TRBV27 with TRBJ1-2; 9 bases are shared with TRBD1. Germline CDR1 reads MNHEY; CDR2 reads SMNVEV (reference sequence). V shed 5 bases and J 6 bases; nucleotides not matched to a gene: 4. This CDR3 is 13 amino acids long. CDR3 protein: CASSPQGADGYTF. The DNA for the CDR3 is TGTGCCAGCAGTCCACAGGGGGCGGATGGCTACACCTTC.

The chain has TRBV7-8 and TRBJ1-3; no clear D. V lost 3 bases to trimming and J lost 0 bases, with 9 bases between them. The germline V gene has CDR1 SGHVS and CDR2 FQNEAQ. The CDR3 is 15 amino acids. The chain's CDR3 is CASSFDSDSGNTIYF. The CDR3 DNA follows: TGTGCCAGCAGCTTTGACTCCGACTCTGGAAACACCATATATTTT.

This clonotype was counted between two and nine times. This CDR3 reads CSARAPPGNDNEQFF. The CDR3 bases are TGCAGTGCTAGAGCCCCACCGGGAAATGACAATGAGCAGTTCTTC. The chain joins TRBV20-1 to TRBJ2-1; D is perhaps TRBD2 (5 bases). This CDR3 contains 15 residues. Between the trimmed V and J ends, which lost 1 base and 5 bases, there was a span of 15 bases. CDR1 DFQATT and CDR2 SNEGSKA come from the germline V gene (reference sequence).

At least ten counts were recorded for this clonotype. This chain uses TRBV6-1 with TRBJ1-6; 8 bases map to TRBD1. Germline assignment: CDR1 MNHNS and CDR2 SASEGT. This CDR3 spans 16 amino acids. V shed 3 bases, J shed 8 bases, and the junction held 9 bases outside the gene matches. The CDR3 coding sequence is TGTGCCAGCAGTGACCCGACAGGGGAGGGACATTCACCCCTCCACTTT. It specifies CASSDPTGEGHSPLHF.

The chain couples TRBV20-1 to TRBJ2-2; 7 bases are a match to TRBD2. Germline assignment: CDR1 DFQATT and CDR2 SNEGSKA (reference sequence). There are 15 residues in the CDR3. V lost 6 bases to trimming and J lost 6 bases; unmatched junction nucleotides: 13. CDR3 amino acids: CSARGLETSSGELFF. For the CDR3, the DNA is TGCAGTGCCCGAGGACTAGAGACTAGCTCCGGGGAGCTGTTTTTT.

V gene TRBV20-1 combines with J gene TRBJ2-1; 14 bases align to TRBD2. The germline CDR1 and CDR2 sequences are DFQATT and SNEGSKA (reference sequence). Germline trimming cut 5 bases from V and 10 bases from J; bases unmatched to any gene: 7. CDR3 length: 14 residues. The CDR3 protein is CSAGGTSGRYEQFF. The CDR3 nucleotides read TGCAGTGCTGGAGGGACTAGCGGGAGATACGAGCAGTTCTTC.

This clonotype was seen a few times. The genes are TRBV9 and TRBJ1-2; TRBD1 agrees at 10 bases. Germline lookup yields CDR1 SGDLS and CDR2 YYNGEE. Losses at the gene ends were 0 bases for V and 3 bases for J; bases not matched to a gene: 2. The CDR3 runs 15 residues. CDR3 bases: TGTGCCAGCAGCGTAGGAGGGACAGGGGACTATGGCTACACCTTC. This translates into CASSVGGTGDYGYTF.

This clonotype was counted between two and nine times. The V gene is TRBV7-9, the J gene TRBJ2-4; D is ambiguous. Germline values: CDR1 SEHNR, CDR2 FQNEAQ (reference sequence). There are 14 residues in the CDR3. V was pared by 1 base and J by 4 bases, with 8 bases between. The CDR3 reads CASSLELQKNIQYF. In DNA, the CDR3 is TGTGCCAGCAGCTTAGAGTTGCAGAAAAACATTCAGTACTTC.

The V call is TRBV27, the J call TRBJ2-2, with D hard to call. Germline V gene lookup returns CDR1 MNHEY and CDR2 SMNVEV (reference sequence). The CDR3 consists of 16 residues. Trimming removed 3 bases from V and 1 base from J, with 12 bases in between. CDR3 DNA: TGTGCCAGCAGTTTGCTTGACTTATTGAACACCGGGGAGCTGTTTTTT. Protein: CASSLLDLLNTGELFF.

In its sample, this clonotype was seen a few times. The V call is TRBV5-1, the J call TRBJ2-5; TRBD1 agrees at 7 bases. Germline V lookup: CDR1 SGHRS, CDR2 YFSETQ. The CDR3 has 14 amino acids. The J segment lost 4 bases and the V segment lost 1 base, leaving 4 bases of the junction unmatched. The CDR3 loop is CASSLPGTVETQYF. In DNA, the CDR3 is TGCGCCAGCAGCTTGCCGGGGACAGTAGAGACCCAGTACTTC.

This clonotype was counted ten times or more. The chain links TRBV3-1 to TRBJ2-5; D possibly corresponds to TRBD2 (6 bases). Germline V gene data show CDR1 as LGHDT and CDR2 as YNNKEL (reference sequence). CDR3 length equals 13 residues. Trimming took off 3 bases at V and 2 bases at J, with 7 bases between the two ends. CDR3 sequence (DNA): TGTGCCAGCAGCCAGGGACTTCAAGAGACCCAGTACTTC. Translation: CASSQGLQETQYF.

In its sample, this clonotype was seen many times. The chain links TRBV30 to TRBJ2-7, with D possibly being TRBD2 (6 bases). Germline loops: CDR1 GTSNPN, CDR2 SVGIG (reference sequence). The germline V and J ends were trimmed by 2 bases and 12 bases, with 20 bases remaining between them. This CDR3 is built from 13 residues. CDR3 DNA: TGTGCCTGGAGTCTAGCGAACTACCGATACTCGTACTTC. This gives the protein CAWSLANYRYSYF. Based on the CDR3 plus reference TRBV30 and TRBJ2-7, the full variable domain is SQTIHQWPATLVQPVGSPLSLECTVEGTSNPNLYWYRQAAGRGLQLLFYSVGIGQISSEVPQNLSASRPQDRQFILSSKKLLLSDSGFYLCAWSLANYRYSYFGPGTRLTVT.

This clonotype was picked up a small number of times. J is TRBJ1-5 and V is TRBV20-1; 9 positions match TRBD1. Germline V lookup: CDR1 DFQATT, CDR2 SNEGSKA (reference sequence). The CDR3 sequence is 12 residues long. Losses at the gene ends were 5 bases for V and 6 bases for J; bases not matched to a gene: 2. CDR3 residues: CSAGQGLQPQHF. The CDR3 coding sequence is TGCAGTGCTGGACAGGGGCTTCAGCCCCAGCATTTT.